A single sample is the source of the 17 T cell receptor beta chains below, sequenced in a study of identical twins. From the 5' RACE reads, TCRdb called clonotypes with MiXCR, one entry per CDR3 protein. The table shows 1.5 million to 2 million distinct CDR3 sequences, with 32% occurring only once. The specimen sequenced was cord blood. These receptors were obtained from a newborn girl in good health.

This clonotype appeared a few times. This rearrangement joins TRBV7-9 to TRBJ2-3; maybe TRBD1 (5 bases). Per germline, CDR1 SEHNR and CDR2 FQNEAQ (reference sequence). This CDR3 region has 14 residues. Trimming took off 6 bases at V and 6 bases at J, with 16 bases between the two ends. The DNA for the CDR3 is TGTGCCAGCAGTCTGGGGCCGATAGGGGATACGCAGTATTTT. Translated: CASSLGPIGDTQYF. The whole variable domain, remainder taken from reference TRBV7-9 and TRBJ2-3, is DTGVSQNPRHKITKRGQNVTFRCDPISEHNRLYWYRQTLGQGPEFLTYFQNEAQLEKSRLLSDRFSAERPKGSFSTLEIQRTEQGDSAMYLCASSLGPIGDTQYFGPGTRLTVL.

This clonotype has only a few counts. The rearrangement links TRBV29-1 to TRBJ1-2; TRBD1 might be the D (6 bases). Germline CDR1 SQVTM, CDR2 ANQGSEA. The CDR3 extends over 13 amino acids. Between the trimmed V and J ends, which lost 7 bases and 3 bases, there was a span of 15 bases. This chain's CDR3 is CSAKSGGYYGYTF. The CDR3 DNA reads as TGCAGCGCCAAATCCGGGGGCTACTATGGCTACACCTTC.

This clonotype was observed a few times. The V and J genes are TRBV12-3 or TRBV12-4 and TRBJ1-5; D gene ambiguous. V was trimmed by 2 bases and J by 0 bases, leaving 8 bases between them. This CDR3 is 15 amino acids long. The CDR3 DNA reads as TGTGCCAGCAGTTTACTGGGGAATAGCAATCAGCCCCAGCATTTT. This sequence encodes CASSLLGNSNQPQHF.

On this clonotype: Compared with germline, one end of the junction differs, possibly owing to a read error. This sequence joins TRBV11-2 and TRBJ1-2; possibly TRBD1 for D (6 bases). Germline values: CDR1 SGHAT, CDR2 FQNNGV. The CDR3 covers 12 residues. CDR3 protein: CASGLGTYGYTF. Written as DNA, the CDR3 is TGTGCCAGCGGCTTAGGGACATATGGCTACACCTTC.

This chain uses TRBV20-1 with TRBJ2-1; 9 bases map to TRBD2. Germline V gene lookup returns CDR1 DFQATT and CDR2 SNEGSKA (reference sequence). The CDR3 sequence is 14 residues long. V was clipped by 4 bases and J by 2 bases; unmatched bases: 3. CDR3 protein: CSATVAGAYNEQFF. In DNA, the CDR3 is TGCAGTGCTACTGTAGCGGGGGCCTACAATGAGCAGTTCTTC.

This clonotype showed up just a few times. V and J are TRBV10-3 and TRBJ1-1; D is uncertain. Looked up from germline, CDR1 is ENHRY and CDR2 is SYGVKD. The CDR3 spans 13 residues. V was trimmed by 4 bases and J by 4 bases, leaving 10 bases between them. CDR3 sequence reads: CAISASRSTEAFF. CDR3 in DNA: TGTGCCATCAGTGCGTCCCGGAGCACTGAAGCTTTCTTT.

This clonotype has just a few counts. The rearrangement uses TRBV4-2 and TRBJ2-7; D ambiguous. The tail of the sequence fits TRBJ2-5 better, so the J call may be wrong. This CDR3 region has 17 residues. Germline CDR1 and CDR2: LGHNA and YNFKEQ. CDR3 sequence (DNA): TGTGCCAGCAGCCAAGATTCGACCCGCTCTAGTATTGGGACCCAGTACTTC. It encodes CASSQDSTRSSIGTQYF.

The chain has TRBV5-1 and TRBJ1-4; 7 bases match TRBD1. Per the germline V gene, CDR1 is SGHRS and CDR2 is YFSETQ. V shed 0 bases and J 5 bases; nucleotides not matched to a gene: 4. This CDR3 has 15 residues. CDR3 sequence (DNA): TGCGCCAGCAGCTTGGGGGACAGTATAAATGAAAAACTGTTTTTT. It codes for CASSLGDSINEKLFF.

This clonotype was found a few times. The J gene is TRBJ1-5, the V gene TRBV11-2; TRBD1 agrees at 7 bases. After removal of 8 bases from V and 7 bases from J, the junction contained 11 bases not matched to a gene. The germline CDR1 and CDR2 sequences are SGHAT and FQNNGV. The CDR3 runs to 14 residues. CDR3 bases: TGTGCCAGCTCGCCCACAGGGGATTCCCAGCCCCAGCATTTT. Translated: CASSPTGDSQPQHF.

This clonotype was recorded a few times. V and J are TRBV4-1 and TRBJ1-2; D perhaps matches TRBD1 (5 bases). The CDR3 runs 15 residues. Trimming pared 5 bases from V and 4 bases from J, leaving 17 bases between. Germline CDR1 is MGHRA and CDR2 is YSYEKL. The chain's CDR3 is CASSYEGDSPYGYTF. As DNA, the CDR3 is TGCGCCAGCAGCTACGAGGGAGACAGTCCCTATGGCTACACCTTC.

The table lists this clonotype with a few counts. CDR3 nucleotide sequence: TGTGCCAGCAGTTACTCACGCGGGAGCTCCTACAATGAGCAGTTCTTC. It yields the protein CASSYSRGSSYNEQFF. The chain combines TRBV6-5 with TRBJ2-1, with 7 bases identical to TRBD2. This CDR3 is built from 16 residues. V lost 0 bases and J lost 0; bases outside the gene matches: 2. Per germline, CDR1 MNHEY and CDR2 SVGAGI.

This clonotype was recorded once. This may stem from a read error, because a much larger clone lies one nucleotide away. The CDR3 bases are TGTGCCAGCAGACTAGGACTAGCGGGAGGATTCACAGATACGCAGTATTTT. This codes for CASRLGLAGGFTDTQYF. The J gene is TRBJ2-3, the V gene TRBV12-3 or TRBV12-4; 14 positions agree with TRBD2. The CDR3 consists of 17 residues. V was clipped by 6 bases and J by 2 bases; unmatched bases: 7.

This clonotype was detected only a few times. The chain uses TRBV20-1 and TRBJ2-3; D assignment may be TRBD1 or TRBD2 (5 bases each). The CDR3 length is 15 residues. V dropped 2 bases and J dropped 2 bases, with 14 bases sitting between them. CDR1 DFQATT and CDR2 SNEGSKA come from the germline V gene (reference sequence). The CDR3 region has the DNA TGCAGTGCTAGAATCCGGGACCGTTTCACAGATACGCAGTATTTT. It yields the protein CSARIRDRFTDTQYF.

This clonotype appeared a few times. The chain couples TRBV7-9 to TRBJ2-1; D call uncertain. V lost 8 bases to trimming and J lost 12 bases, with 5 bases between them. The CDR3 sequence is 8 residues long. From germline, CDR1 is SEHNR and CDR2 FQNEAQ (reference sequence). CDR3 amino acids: CASGMQFF. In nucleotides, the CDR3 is TGTGCCAGCGGAATGCAGTTCTTC. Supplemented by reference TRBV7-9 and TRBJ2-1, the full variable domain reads DTGVSQNPRHKITKRGQNVTFRCDPISEHNRLYWYRQTLGQGPEFLTYFQNEAQLEKSRLLSDRFSAERPKGSFSTLEIQRTEQGDSAMYLCASGMQFFGPGTRLTVL.

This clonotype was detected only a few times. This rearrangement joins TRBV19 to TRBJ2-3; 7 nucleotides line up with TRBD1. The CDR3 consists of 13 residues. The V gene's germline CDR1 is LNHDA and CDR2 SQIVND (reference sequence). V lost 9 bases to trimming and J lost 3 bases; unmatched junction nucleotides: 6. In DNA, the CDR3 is TGTGCCAGCGAAAGGGGGCGAACAGATACGCAGTATTTT. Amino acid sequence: CASERGRTDTQYF.

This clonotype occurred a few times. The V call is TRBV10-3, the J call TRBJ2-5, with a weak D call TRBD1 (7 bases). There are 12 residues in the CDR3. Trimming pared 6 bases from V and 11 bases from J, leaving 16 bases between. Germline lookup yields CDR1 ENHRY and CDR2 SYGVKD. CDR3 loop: CAISSGGYGQYF. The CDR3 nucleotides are TGTGCCATCAGCTCAGGGGGGTACGGGCAGTACTTC.

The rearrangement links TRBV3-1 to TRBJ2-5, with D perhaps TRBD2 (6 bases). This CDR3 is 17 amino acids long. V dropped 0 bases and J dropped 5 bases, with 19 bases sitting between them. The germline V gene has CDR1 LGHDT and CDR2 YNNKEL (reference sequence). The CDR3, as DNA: TGTGCCAGCAGCCAAGAATCTCCCCTGGGAGGTCGGGAGACCCAGTACTTC. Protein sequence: CASSQESPLGGRETQYF.